This T cell receptor beta chain was documented in a study of regulatory T cells in long-lasting Graves disease. Whole-study context: Patients with new Graves' disease had used antithyroid drugs below 3 months.

Relying on iRepertoire HTBI primers and Arm-PCR of CDR3 regions, the team built TCR beta libraries. A single record per CDR3 protein comes from TCRdb applying MiXCR to the multiplex PCR reads. The sample consists of 560,000 or so distinct CDR3 sequences, about 16% of them appearing once. General study results and limits: TRBV28, TRBJ1-2 and TRBJ2-5 were segments that persistent disease favored.

Germline loops: CDR1 DFQATT, CDR2 SNEGSKA (reference sequence). The germline V and J ends were trimmed by 6 bases and 0 bases, with 12 bases remaining between them. This CDR3 has 13 amino acids. This clonotype came up a few times. No antigen is known for it. Time point: newly diagnosed GD, antithyroid drugs for less than 3 months. From RNA extracted from PBMCs, the TCR library was made. The data were also submitted as part of a second study, on T cells in Graves' hyperthyroidism and ophthalmopathy. That publication notes: A first-round RT-PCR of the TCR CDR3 used the HTBI primer set. Ophthalmopathy was separated from stable hyperthyroidism by a 13 V-J model.

The origin of this receptor is a young man with Graves disease. This material consisted of peripheral blood mononuclear cells (PBMCs), taken at new diagnosis, from a patient treated with antithyroid drugs. V is TRBV20-1 and J is TRBJ2-7; possible D gene TRBD2, 5 bases. The CDR3 protein is CSAQKEVSYEQYF. CDR3 nucleotide sequence: TGCAGTGCCCAAAAGGAGGTCTCCTACGAGCAGTACTTC.